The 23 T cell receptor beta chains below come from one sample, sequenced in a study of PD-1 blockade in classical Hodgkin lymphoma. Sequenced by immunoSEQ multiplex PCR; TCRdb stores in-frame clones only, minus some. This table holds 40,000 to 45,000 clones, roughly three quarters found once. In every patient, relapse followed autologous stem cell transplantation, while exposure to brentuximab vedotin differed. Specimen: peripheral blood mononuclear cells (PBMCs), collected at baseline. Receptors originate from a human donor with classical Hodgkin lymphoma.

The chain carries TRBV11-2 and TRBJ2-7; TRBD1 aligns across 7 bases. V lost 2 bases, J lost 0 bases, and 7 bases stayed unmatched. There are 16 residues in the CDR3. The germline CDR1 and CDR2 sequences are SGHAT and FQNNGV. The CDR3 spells CASSLRRDRASYEQYF. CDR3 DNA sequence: TGTGCCAGCAGCTTAAGGAGAGACAGGGCCTCCTACGAGCAGTACTTC.

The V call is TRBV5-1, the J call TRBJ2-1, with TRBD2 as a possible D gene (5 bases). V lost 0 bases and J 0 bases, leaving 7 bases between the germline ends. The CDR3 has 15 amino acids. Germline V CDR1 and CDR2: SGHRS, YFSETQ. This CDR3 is CASSLVGSSYNEQFF. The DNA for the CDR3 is TGCGCCAGCAGCTTGGTAGGGAGCTCCTACAATGAGCAGTTCTTC.

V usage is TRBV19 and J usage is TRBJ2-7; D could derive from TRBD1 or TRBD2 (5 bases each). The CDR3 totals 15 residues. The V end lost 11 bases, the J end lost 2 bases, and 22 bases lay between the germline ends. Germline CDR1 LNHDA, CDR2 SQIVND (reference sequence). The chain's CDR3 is CAPLGVPDWAYEQYF. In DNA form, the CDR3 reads TGTGCCCCCCTAGGGGTCCCGGACTGGGCCTACGAGCAGTACTTC.

CDR3 in amino acids: CASEPSGRYNEQFF. CDR3 coding DNA: TGTGCCAGCGAACCTAGCGGGAGGTACAATGAGCAGTTCTTC. This chain connects TRBV6-1 to TRBJ2-1, with 11 positions matching TRBD2. J was trimmed by 4 bases and V by 8 bases; bases with no gene match: 4. Looked up from germline, CDR1 is MNHNS and CDR2 is SASEGT. This CDR3 spans 14 amino acids.

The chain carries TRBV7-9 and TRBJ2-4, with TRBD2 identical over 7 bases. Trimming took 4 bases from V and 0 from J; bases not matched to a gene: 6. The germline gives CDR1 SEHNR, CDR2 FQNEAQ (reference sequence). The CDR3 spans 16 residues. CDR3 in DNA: TGTGCCAGCAGCTCCCTAGCGGAGTTAGCCAAAAACATTCAGTACTTC. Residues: CASSSLAELAKNIQYF.

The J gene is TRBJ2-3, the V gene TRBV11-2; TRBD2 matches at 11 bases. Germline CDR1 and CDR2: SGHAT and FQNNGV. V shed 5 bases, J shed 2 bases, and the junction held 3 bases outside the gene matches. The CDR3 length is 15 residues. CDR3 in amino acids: CASSRLAGNTDTQYF. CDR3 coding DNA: TGTGCCAGCAGCCGACTAGCGGGGAACACAGATACGCAGTATTTT.

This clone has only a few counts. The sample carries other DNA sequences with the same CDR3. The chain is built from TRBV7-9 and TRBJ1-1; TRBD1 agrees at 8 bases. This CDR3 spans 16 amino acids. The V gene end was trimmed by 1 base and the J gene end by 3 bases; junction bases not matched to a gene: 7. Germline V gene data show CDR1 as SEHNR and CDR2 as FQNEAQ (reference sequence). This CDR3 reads CASSLVPGGNYTEAFF. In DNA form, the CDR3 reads TGTGCCAGCAGCTTAGTGCCAGGGGGCAATTACACTGAAGCTTTCTTT.

The CDR3 DNA is TGTGCTAGTGGTTTCGGGGGGAATTCACCCCTCCACTTT. It is translated as CASGFGGNSPLHF. The chain combines TRBV12-5 with TRBJ1-6; D is perhaps TRBD1 (5 bases). V lost 3 bases to trimming and J lost 7 bases, with 7 bases between them. The CDR3 is 13 residues long. The germline CDR1 and CDR2 sequences are LGHNT and FRNRAP.

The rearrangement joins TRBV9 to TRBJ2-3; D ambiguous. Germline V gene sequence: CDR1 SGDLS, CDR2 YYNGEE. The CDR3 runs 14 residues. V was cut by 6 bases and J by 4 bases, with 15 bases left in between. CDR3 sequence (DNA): TGTGCCAGCATGCCCCCCGTAGGGCCAGATACGCAGTATTTT. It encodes CASMPPVGPDTQYF.

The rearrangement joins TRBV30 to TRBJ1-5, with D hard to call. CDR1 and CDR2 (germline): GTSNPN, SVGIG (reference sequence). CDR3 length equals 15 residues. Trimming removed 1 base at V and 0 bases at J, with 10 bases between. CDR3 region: CAWSGTVNSNQPQHF. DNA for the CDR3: TGTGCCTGGAGTGGGACGGTAAATAGCAATCAGCCCCAGCATTTT. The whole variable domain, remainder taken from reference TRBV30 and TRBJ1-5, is SQTIHQWPATLVQPVGSPLSLECTVEGTSNPNLYWYRQAAGRGLQLLFYSVGIGQISSEVPQNLSASRPQDRQFILSSKKLLLSDSGFYLCAWSGTVNSNQPQHFGDGTRLSIL.

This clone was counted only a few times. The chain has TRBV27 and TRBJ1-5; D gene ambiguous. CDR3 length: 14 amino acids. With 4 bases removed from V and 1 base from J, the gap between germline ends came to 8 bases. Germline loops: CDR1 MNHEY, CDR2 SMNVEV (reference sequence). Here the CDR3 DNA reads TGTGCCAGCAGTTACAGTGGGAGCAATCAGCCCCAGCATTTT. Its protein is CASSYSGSNQPQHF.

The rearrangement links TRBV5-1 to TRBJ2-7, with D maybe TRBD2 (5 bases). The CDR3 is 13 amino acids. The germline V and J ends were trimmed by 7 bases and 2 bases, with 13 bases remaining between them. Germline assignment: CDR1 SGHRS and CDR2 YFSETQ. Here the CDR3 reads CASGLSGAYEQYF. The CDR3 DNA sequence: TGCGCCAGCGGATTAAGCGGAGCCTACGAGCAGTACTTC.

The CDR3 here is CASSSSQGGEKLFF. The DNA of the CDR3 is TGTGCCAGCAGTTCATCCCAGGGGGGCGAAAAACTGTTTTTT. The rearrangement joins TRBV6-5 to TRBJ1-4, with 7 nucleotides matching TRBD1. Germline CDR1 and CDR2: MNHEY and SVGAGI. V trimming: 4 bases; J trimming: 8 bases; junction bases outside the gene matches: 7. This CDR3 comprises 14 residues.

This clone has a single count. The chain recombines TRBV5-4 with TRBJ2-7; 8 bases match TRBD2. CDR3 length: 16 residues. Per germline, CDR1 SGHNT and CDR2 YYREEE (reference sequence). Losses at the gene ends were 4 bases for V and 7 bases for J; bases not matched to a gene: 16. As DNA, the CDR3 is TGTGCCAGCAGCCCCCGGACAGTTCAGCGGGAGAGTGAGCAGTACTTC. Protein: CASSPRTVQRESEQYF. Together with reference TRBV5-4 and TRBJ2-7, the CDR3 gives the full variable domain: ETGVTQSPTHLIKTRGQQVTLRCSSQSGHNTVSWYQQALGQGPQFIFQYYREEENGRGNFPPRFSGLQFPNYSSELNVNALELDDSALYLCASSPRTVQRESEQYFGPGTRLTVT.

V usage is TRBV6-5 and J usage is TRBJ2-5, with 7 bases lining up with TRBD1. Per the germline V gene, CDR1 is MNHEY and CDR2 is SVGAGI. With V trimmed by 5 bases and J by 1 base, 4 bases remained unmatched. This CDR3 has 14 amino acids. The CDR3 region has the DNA TGTGCCAGCAGTACGAGGGGGCCCCAAGAGACCCAGTACTTC. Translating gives CASSTRGPQETQYF.

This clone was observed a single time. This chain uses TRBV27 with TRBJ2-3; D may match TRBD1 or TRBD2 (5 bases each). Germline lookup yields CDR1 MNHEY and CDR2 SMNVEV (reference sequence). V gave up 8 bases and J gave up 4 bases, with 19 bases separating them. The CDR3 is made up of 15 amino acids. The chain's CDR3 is CASARGQGSADTQYF. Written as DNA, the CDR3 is TGTGCCAGCGCCCGAGGGCAGGGAAGTGCAGATACGCAGTATTTT.

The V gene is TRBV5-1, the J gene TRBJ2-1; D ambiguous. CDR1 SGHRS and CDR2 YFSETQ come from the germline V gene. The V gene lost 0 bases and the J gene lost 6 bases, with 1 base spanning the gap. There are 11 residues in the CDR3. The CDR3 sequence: CASSLANEQFF. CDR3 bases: TGCGCCAGCAGCTTGGCCAATGAGCAGTTCTTC.

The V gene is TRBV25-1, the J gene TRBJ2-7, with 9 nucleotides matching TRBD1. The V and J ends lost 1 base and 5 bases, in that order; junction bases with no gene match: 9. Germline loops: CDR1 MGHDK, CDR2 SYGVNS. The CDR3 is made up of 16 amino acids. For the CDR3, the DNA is TGTGCCAGCAGTGAATCAACCGGGGACAGGGTCAACGAGCAGTACTTC. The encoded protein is CASSESTGDRVNEQYF.

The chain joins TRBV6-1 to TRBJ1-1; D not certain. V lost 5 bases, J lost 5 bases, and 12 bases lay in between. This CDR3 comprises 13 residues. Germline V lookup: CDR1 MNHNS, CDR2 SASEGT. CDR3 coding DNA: TGTGCCAGCAGTCGTCAAGAGGTGACTGAAGCTTTCTTT. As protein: CASSRQEVTEAFF.

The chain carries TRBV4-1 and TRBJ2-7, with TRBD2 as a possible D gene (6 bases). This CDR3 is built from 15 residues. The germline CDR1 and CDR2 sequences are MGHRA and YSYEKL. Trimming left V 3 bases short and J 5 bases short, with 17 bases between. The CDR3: CASSQRDWGLDEQYF. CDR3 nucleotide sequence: TGCGCCAGCAGCCAGAGGGACTGGGGGTTGGACGAGCAGTACTTC.

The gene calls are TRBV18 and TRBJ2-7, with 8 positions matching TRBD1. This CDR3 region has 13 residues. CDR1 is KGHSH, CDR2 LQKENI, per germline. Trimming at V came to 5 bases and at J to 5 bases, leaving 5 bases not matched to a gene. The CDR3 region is CASSTGGFNEQYF. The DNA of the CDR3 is TGTGCCAGCTCAACAGGGGGTTTCAACGAGCAGTACTTC.

In DNA, the CDR3 is TGTGCCAGCAGCCCAGGGGGGGGTCAGCCCCAGCATTTT. Its translation: CASSPGGGQPQHF. The chain is built from TRBV14 and TRBJ1-5; TRBD1 matches 7 bases. The CDR3 contains 13 residues. V gave up 4 bases and J gave up 6 bases; unmatched junction bases: 3. CDR1 is SGHDN, CDR2 FVKESK, per germline.

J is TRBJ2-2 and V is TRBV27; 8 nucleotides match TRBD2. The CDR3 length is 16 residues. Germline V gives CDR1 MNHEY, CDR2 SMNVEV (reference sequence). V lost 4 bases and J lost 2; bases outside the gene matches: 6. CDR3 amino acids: CASSSRTSLNTGELFF. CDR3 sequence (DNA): TGTGCCAGCAGTTCCCGGACTAGCCTAAACACCGGGGAGCTGTTTTTT.